Described below is a single T cell receptor beta chain sequence and its context. What it binds is not known. The data originate from a study of cytomegalovirus exposure and HLA in healthy donors. Study conclusions and caveats: Some TCR beta chains (around 160 of them) were listed as cytomegalovirus-associated. With high specificity and sensitivity, the classifier reportedly diagnosed cytomegalovirus status. For TCR beta chains, V- and J-gene trimming was later linked to a missense DCLRE1C variant.

Amplification used 60 Vbeta primers and 13 Jbeta primers. The method was immunoSEQ multiplex PCR; TCRdb's version includes in-frame clones alone and lacks a portion of them. This sample yields about 160,000 clones, of which about three quarters are seen a single time; about 2.1% belongs to the top ten. The CDR3 spans 13 residues. The germline V and J ends were trimmed by 2 bases and 5 bases, with 7 bases remaining between them. From germline, CDR1 is MNHEY and CDR2 SMNVEV (reference sequence). This chain connects TRBV27 to TRBJ1-5, with D unclear. This sequence originates from a female donor in good health and CMV-seronegative. What was sequenced was PBMCs. In DNA form, the CDR3 reads TGTGCCAGCAGTTTAATGCGGGATCAGCCCCAGCATTTT. Translation: CASSLMRDQPQHF.